This T cell receptor beta chain comes out of a study of blood T cells in healthy people across ages. Study-level information: Roughly one uniquely barcoded beta molecule per two T cells was captured. General study points: Long-lived and aged donors differed, with more naive CD4+ cells and higher diversity in the long-lived. Older age coincided with a roughly linear decline in TCR beta diversity per million T cells.

In the case of this clonotype: Its antigen is as yet unknown.

A second 7 to 11 cycle PCR used barcoded and J-beta primers. MiXCR was run by TCRdb on the 5' RACE reads, yielding one entry per CDR3 protein. The table has hundreds of thousands of distinct CDR3 sequences, less than 45% seen once. Every sample gave at least 5 micrograms of total RNA when it was extracted. The sample taken for sequencing was blood. This TCR derives from a man aged 80 or over in good health.

For the CDR3, the DNA is TGTGCCAGCAGCCCCCACGGACGCATGGGGACAGATACGCAGTATTTT. Its protein is CASSPHGRMGTDTQYF. The chain uses TRBV7-9 and TRBJ2-3; no reliable D call. The V end lost 5 bases, the J end lost 3 bases, and 18 bases lay between the germline ends. CDR3 length: 16 residues. Germline V lookup: CDR1 SEHNR, CDR2 FQNEAQ (reference sequence).